This is a list of T cell receptor beta chains from one sample in a study of regulatory dendritic cells for organ transplantation. Assay: immunoSEQ multiplex PCR; the TCRdb copy retains only in-frame clones and omits some. This sample carries tens of thousands of clones, 75% to 95% of them seen once, and the ten largest clones take over 0.1%. Sequenced input: naive CD8+ T cells from blood. The receptors here all came from a human donor in good health. The CDR3 runs from the conserved cysteine through the conserved F or W. The D gene is left open where the match is weak.

TRBJ1-5 | TRBV4-1 | - | TGCGCCAGCAGCCTAGGGACATTTAGCAATCAGCCCCAGCATTTT | CASSLGTFSNQPQHF
TRBJ2-7 | TRBV7-2 | - | TGTGCCAGCACCTGGGCCGGACCCAGCTACGAGCAGTACTTC | CASTWAGPSYEQYF
TRBJ2-2 | TRBV5-8 | TRBD2 | TGTGCCAGCAGCTTGGGACTAGCTTCCGGGGAGCTGTTTTTT | CASSLGLASGELFF
TRBJ2-1 | TRBV29-1 | - | TGCAGCGTTGAAGGCGCAAGACGCTCCTACAATGAGCAGTTCTTC | CSVEGARRSYNEQFF
TRBJ2-3 | TRBV6-5 | TRBD2 | TGTGCCAGCAGTTCCTCTACTAGCGCGGATACGCAGTATTTT | CASSSSTSADTQYF
TRBJ1-6 | TRBV2 | - | TGTGCCAGCAGGGGAACTCCATCACCCCTCCACTTT | CASRGTPSPLHF
TRBJ2-5 | TRBV30 | - | TGTGCCTGGACCCCATCTCAGGGTTCAGAGACCCAGTACTTC | CAWTPSQGSETQYF
TRBJ1-2 | TRBV27 | - | TGTGCCAGCAGTTTTCGTAGGGGGAATGGCTACACCTTC | CASSFRRGNGYTF
TRBJ2-1 | TRBV4-1 | - | TGCGCCAGCAGCCAAACGTCGGCCAGCTACAATGAGCAGTTCTTC | CASSQTSASYNEQFF
TRBJ2-2 | TRBV27 | TRBD1 | TGTGCCAGCAGATACCGGGACAGGGACACCGGGGAGCTGTTTTTT | CASRYRDRDTGELFF